This T cell receptor beta chain emerged from a study of patients and donors after allogeneic stem cell transplantation. MiXCR was run by TCRdb on the RT-PCR reads, yielding one entry per CDR3 protein. The top ten clones hold around 6% of a sample with more than 850,000 distinct CDR3 sequences, about a sixth of them seen once. The germline V gene encodes CDR1 SGDLS and CDR2 YYNGEE. This CDR3 contains 15 residues. Trimming at V came to 4 bases and at J to 7 bases, leaving 5 bases not matched to a gene. This receptor was identified in a human donor who was either an allogeneic HSCT recipient or a stem cell or donor lymphocyte infusion donor (not recorded which). It is not recorded whose cells these are; they may come from a transplant donor. The sequenced sample was blood, either unsorted or a sorted T cell fraction (not recorded which). J is TRBJ2-1 and V is TRBV9; TRBD2 agrees at 13 bases. CDR3 protein: CASSTTSGRENEQFF. In nucleotides, the CDR3 is TGTGCCAGCAGCACCACTAGCGGGAGGGAGAATGAGCAGTTCTTC.